The present T cell receptor beta chain was sequenced within a study of OX40 agonist ivuxolimab in advanced cancers. Background on the study: Treatment received earlier with anti-PD-1, anti-PD-L1 or anti-CTLA-4 agents was allowed, and under 50% had some.

Generated by immunoSEQ multiplex PCR, the TCRdb table keeps only in-frame clones and is missing some. The table has roughly 93,000 clones, under 90% seen once. The table lists this clone with a few counts. Trimming at V came to 4 bases and at J to 5 bases, leaving 4 bases not matched to a gene. The CDR3 loop spans 13 amino acids. Germline CDR1 is WNHNN and CDR2 is SYGVQD (reference sequence). The input for sequencing was CD4+ or CD8+ T cells sorted from blood, taken in a trial of the OX40 agonist ivuxolimab. This sequence originates from an adult with an advanced solid tumor such as melanoma, head and neck, liver or kidney cancer. The chain uses TRBV10-1 and TRBJ1-2; TRBD1 matches 7 bases. The CDR3 nucleotides are TGCGCCAGCAGTGGGGACAGACGGTATGGCTACACCTTC. Its protein is CASSGDRRYGYTF.